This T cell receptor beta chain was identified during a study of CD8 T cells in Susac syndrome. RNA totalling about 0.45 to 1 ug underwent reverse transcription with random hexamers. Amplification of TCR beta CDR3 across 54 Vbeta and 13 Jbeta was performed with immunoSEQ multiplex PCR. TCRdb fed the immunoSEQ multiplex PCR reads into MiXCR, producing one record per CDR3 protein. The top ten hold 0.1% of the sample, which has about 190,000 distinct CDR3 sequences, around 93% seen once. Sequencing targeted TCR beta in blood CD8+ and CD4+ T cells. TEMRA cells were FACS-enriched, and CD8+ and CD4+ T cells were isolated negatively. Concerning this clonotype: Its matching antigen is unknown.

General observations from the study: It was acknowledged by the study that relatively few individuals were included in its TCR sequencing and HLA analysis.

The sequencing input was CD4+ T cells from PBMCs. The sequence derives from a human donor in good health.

CDR3 coding DNA: TGTGCCAGCAGTTACATGGGACTGGGGGAAGAGACCCAGTACTTC. This encodes CASSYMGLGEETQYF. The V gene is TRBV6-5, the J gene TRBJ2-5, with D possibly matching TRBD2 (6 bases). Per the germline V gene, CDR1 is MNHEY and CDR2 is SVGAGI. V was shortened by 2 bases and J by 3 bases, with 13 bases between the two germline ends. The CDR3 extends over 15 amino acids.